A selection of T cell receptor beta chains follows, all from one sample in a study of spatial heterogeneity in lung cancer. One entry per CDR3 protein, called by TCRdb with MiXCR from the 5' RACE reads. The table lists roughly 79,000 distinct CDR3 sequences, about 12% of them singletons. The material was PBMCs, obtained at surgery. These TCRs come from a male donor with early-stage non-small cell lung cancer. Each CDR3 is given with its conserved first and last residue. Fields, in order: V gene, J gene, clone size, D gene, CDR3 protein, CDR3 DNA. D genes are given only for firm matches. Only some rows state a clone size, as once, few, many or a class for expanded clones.

v_gene: TRBV3-1
j_gene: TRBJ1-2
abundance: many
d_gene: NA
CDR3aa: CASSQDQGYGYTF
CDR3nt: TGTGCCAGCAGCCAAGATCAGGGCTATGGCTACACCTTC

v_gene: TRBV6-5
j_gene: TRBJ2-1
abundance: few
d_gene: TRBD1
CDR3aa: CASSRGTGVGSEQFF
CDR3nt: TGTGCCAGCAGTCGCGGGACAGGGGTCGGGAGTGAGCAGTTCTTC

v_gene: TRBV12-3/TRBV12-4
j_gene: TRBJ1-1
abundance: few
d_gene: NA
CDR3aa: CASSTWQVRGTEAFF
CDR3nt: TGTGCCAGCAGTACCTGGCAGGTCAGGGGCACTGAAGCTTTCTTT

v_gene: TRBV7-2
j_gene: TRBJ1-4
abundance: few
d_gene: NA
CDR3aa: CASSLLSEKLFF
CDR3nt: TGTGCCAGCAGCTTACTGAGTGAAAAACTGTTTTTT

v_gene: TRBV5-1
j_gene: TRBJ2-2
abundance: few
d_gene: NA
CDR3aa: CASSFGGTGELFF
CDR3nt: TGCGCCAGCAGCTTTGGAGGGACCGGGGAGCTGTTTTTT

v_gene: TRBV7-9
j_gene: TRBJ2-7
abundance: few
d_gene: TRBD1
CDR3aa: CATGTGPYEQYF
CDR3nt: TGTGCCACCGGGACAGGGCCCTACGAGCAGTACTTC

v_gene: TRBV20-1
j_gene: TRBJ2-3
abundance: few
d_gene: NA
CDR3aa: CSARHPIRAIDTQYF
CDR3nt: TGCAGTGCTAGACATCCAATCAGGGCAATCGATACGCAGTATTTT

v_gene: TRBV11-2
j_gene: TRBJ2-1
abundance: few
d_gene: TRBD2
CDR3aa: CASSLVLAGFGEQFF
CDR3nt: TGTGCCAGCAGCTTAGTACTAGCGGGGTTCGGGGAGCAGTTCTTC

v_gene: TRBV20-1
j_gene: TRBJ2-3
abundance: many
d_gene: NA
CDR3aa: CSARLQFTDTQYF
CDR3nt: TGCAGTGCTAGGTTGCAGTTCACAGATACGCAGTATTTT

v_gene: TRBV29-1
j_gene: TRBJ2-7
abundance: NA
d_gene: NA
CDR3aa: CSVLRETNSYEQYF
CDR3nt: TGCAGCGTTCTACGGGAGACCAACTCCTACGAGCAGTACTTC

v_gene: TRBV7-3
j_gene: TRBJ2-2
abundance: NA
d_gene: NA
CDR3aa: CASSFSGAAANTGELFF
CDR3nt: TGTGCCAGCAGCTTCTCCGGGGCAGCTGCGAACACCGGGGAGCTGTTTTTT

v_gene: TRBV6-5
j_gene: TRBJ2-7
abundance: NA
d_gene: TRBD1
CDR3aa: CASRPPGQGTDEQYF
CDR3nt: TGTGCCAGCCGCCCCCCGGGACAGGGAACCGACGAGCAGTACTTC

v_gene: TRBV3-1
j_gene: TRBJ1-1
abundance: NA
d_gene: NA
CDR3aa: CASSLFYRANTEAFF
CDR3nt: TGTGCCAGCAGCCTGTTTTACAGGGCGAACACTGAAGCTTTCTTT

v_gene: TRBV6-1
j_gene: TRBJ1-3
abundance: NA
d_gene: NA
CDR3aa: CASQRETGNTIYF
CDR3nt: TGTGCCAGCCAAAGGGAAACTGGAAACACCATATATTTT

v_gene: TRBV29-1
j_gene: TRBJ2-3
abundance: NA
d_gene: NA
CDR3aa: CSVKTDTQYF
CDR3nt: TGCAGCGTCAAAACAGATACGCAGTATTTT

v_gene: TRBV28
j_gene: TRBJ1-3
abundance: many
d_gene: NA
CDR3aa: CASSLPTASSSGNTIYF
CDR3nt: TGTGCCAGCAGTTTACCGACAGCTTCTTCCTCTGGAAACACCATATATTTT

v_gene: TRBV12-3/TRBV12-4
j_gene: TRBJ2-7
abundance: few
d_gene: NA
CDR3aa: CASSPSVEQYF
CDR3nt: TGTGCCAGCAGCCCTAGCGTCGAGCAGTACTTC

v_gene: TRBV11-2
j_gene: TRBJ1-6
abundance: few
d_gene: NA
CDR3aa: CASSQDHNSPLHF
CDR3nt: TGTGCCAGTAGCCAGGACCATAATTCACCCCTCCACTTT

v_gene: TRBV19
j_gene: TRBJ2-2
abundance: NA
d_gene: NA
CDR3aa: CASSSTLGLNTGELFF
CDR3nt: TGTGCCAGTAGTTCTACCCTGGGGCTGAACACCGGGGAGCTGTTTTTT

v_gene: TRBV9
j_gene: TRBJ2-6
abundance: few
d_gene: NA
CDR3aa: CASSVEAGHISGANVLTF
CDR3nt: TGTGCCAGCAGCGTAGAGGCGGGACACATCTCTGGGGCCAACGTCCTGACTTTC

v_gene: TRBV6-2/TRBV6-3
j_gene: TRBJ1-1
abundance: few
d_gene: TRBD1
CDR3aa: CASSRGTGQTEAFF
CDR3nt: TGTGCCAGCAGCCGAGGGACAGGTCAAACTGAAGCTTTCTTT

v_gene: TRBV18
j_gene: TRBJ1-2
abundance: few
d_gene: NA
CDR3aa: CASSLGQISNYGYTF
CDR3nt: TGTGCCAGCTCACTAGGACAGATATCTAACTATGGCTACACCTTC

v_gene: TRBV2
j_gene: TRBJ2-1
abundance: few
d_gene: TRBD2
CDR3aa: CASSEQLAGNNEQFF
CDR3nt: TGTGCCAGCAGTGAACAACTAGCGGGTAACAATGAGCAGTTCTTC

v_gene: TRBV10-1
j_gene: TRBJ2-2
abundance: few
d_gene: TRBD1
CDR3aa: CASSSGTGGVTGELFF
CDR3nt: TGCGCCAGCAGTTCCGGGACAGGGGGGGTCACCGGGGAGCTGTTTTTT

v_gene: TRBV30
j_gene: TRBJ2-5
abundance: NA
d_gene: NA
CDR3aa: CAFYGHPEETQYF
CDR3nt: TGTGCCTTTTATGGGCACCCTGAAGAGACCCAGTACTTC

v_gene: TRBV18
j_gene: TRBJ2-2
abundance: NA
d_gene: NA
CDR3aa: CASSPIGPNTGELFF
CDR3nt: TGTGCCAGCTCACCAATCGGGCCGAACACCGGGGAGCTGTTTTTT

v_gene: TRBV7-9
j_gene: TRBJ1-2
abundance: NA
d_gene: TRBD1
CDR3aa: CASSLTGPSGYGYTF
CDR3nt: TGTGCCAGCAGCCTGACAGGGCCAAGTGGCTATGGCTACACCTTC

v_gene: TRBV7-2
j_gene: TRBJ2-1
abundance: NA
d_gene: TRBD2
CDR3aa: CASSLSAGAVFNEQFF
CDR3nt: TGTGCCAGCAGCCTATCAGCGGGAGCGGTATTCAATGAGCAGTTCTTC

v_gene: TRBV5-1
j_gene: TRBJ2-2
abundance: many
d_gene: NA
CDR3aa: CASSFGRVNTGELFF
CDR3nt: TGCGCCAGCAGCTTCGGACGGGTTAACACCGGGGAGCTGTTTTTT

v_gene: TRBV19
j_gene: TRBJ1-5
abundance: few
d_gene: NA
CDR3aa: CASTLGPEQPQHF
CDR3nt: TGTGCCAGTACCCTGGGACCGGAACAGCCCCAGCATTTT

v_gene: TRBV4-1
j_gene: TRBJ2-5
abundance: NA
d_gene: TRBD2
CDR3aa: CASSQGPAGRETQYF
CDR3nt: TGCGCCAGCAGCCAAGGGCCAGCGGGGAGGGAGACCCAGTACTTC